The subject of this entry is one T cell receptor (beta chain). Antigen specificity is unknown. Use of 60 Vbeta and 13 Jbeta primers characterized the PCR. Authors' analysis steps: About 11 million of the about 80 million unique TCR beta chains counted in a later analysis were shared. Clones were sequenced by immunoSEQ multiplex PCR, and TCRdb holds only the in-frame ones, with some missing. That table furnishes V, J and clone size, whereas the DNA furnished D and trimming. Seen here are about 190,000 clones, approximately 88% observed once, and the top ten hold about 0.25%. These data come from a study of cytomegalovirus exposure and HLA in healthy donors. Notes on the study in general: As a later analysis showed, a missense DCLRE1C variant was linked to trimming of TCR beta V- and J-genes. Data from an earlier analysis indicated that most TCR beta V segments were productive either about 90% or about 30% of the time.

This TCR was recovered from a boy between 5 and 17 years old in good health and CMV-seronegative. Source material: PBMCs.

The CDR3 is CASKQGQQNQPQHF. In DNA form, the CDR3 reads TGTGCCAGCAAGCAGGGACAGCAGAATCAGCCCCAGCATTTT. This sequence joins TRBV28 and TRBJ1-5; 7 nucleotides match TRBD1. Trimming cost V 7 bases and J 4 bases; bases outside gene matches: 7. The CDR3 sequence is 14 residues long. In germline, CDR1 is MDHEN, CDR2 SYDVKM.